The next 22 T cell receptor beta chains were all read from a single sample in a study of molecular identifiers for immune sequencing clone quantification. MiXCR, run by TCRdb on the PCR reads, gives a single entry per CDR3 protein. This sample has approximately 550,000 distinct CDR3 sequences, with about 26% found just once. Sequencing input: naive CD8+ T cells from blood, with Jurkat cell RNA spiked in. Indicated subset: FACS-sorted CD8+CD4-CCR7+CD45RA+ naive T cells. The receptors shown here come from a human donor in good health. Some libraries in this study had Jurkat cell RNA spiked in.

The table lists this clonotype with a few counts. J is TRBJ2-5 and V is TRBV6-1; tentative D call: TRBD1 (6 bases). CDR1 is MNHNS and CDR2 is SASEGT in the germline V gene. V was clipped by 2 bases and J by 2 bases, with 15 bases between them. The CDR3 runs 16 residues. CDR3 bases: TGTGCCAGCAGTGAATACAAGGCAGGGGTACAAGAGACCCAGTACTTC. This encodes CASSEYKAGVQETQYF.

Note on this clonotype: It may be a read error: a sequence one base away is much more abundant. The gene calls are TRBV20-1 and TRBJ2-7; D is perhaps TRBD1 (6 bases). CDR3 length: 12 residues. The germline V and J ends were trimmed by 6 bases and 0 bases, with 9 bases remaining between them. Germline assignment: CDR1 DFQATT and CDR2 SNEGSKA (reference sequence). CDR3 nucleotide sequence: TGCAGTGCACAGGGCGCCTCCTACGAGCAGTACTTC. This gives the protein CSAQGASYEQYF.

Notes on this clonotype: This may be a read error, as it is one base from a much larger clone. The conserved closing phenylalanine or tryptophan is absent in this CDR3, likely reflecting a read error. The chain joins TRBV2 to TRBJ1-1; the D gene is possibly TRBD1 (6 bases). Germline V gene lookup returns CDR1 SNHLY and CDR2 FYNNEI. Trimming removed 8 bases at V and 1 base at J, with 8 bases between. The CDR3 runs 12 residues. The CDR3: CASVTGNTEAFY. In DNA form, the CDR3 reads TGTGCCAGCGTGACAGGGAACACTGAAGCTTTCTAT.

On this clonotype itself: Being one base from a much bigger clone, this may be a read error. The V and J genes are TRBV4-3 and TRBJ1-5; possible D gene TRBD1, 5 bases. CDR3 length: 14 residues. Germline CDR1 reads LGHNA; CDR2 reads YSLEER. For the CDR3, the DNA is TGCGCCAGCAGCCGAGACAGTTCAGATCAGCCCCAGCAATTT. Its translation: CASSRDSSDQPQQF.

With respect to this clonotype: A junction boundary mismatches the germline segment, possibly from a read error. The chain recombines TRBV28 with TRBJ2-7; no clear D gene. Germline CDR1 and CDR2: MDHEN and SYDVKM. CDR3 length: 13 amino acids. The CDR3 region is CASGSRSSYGQCF. For the CDR3, the DNA is TGTGCCAGCGGGTCCAGAAGCTCCTACGGGCAGTGCTTC.

Concerning this clonotype: A read error may be the cause here, since a much bigger clone is one base away. The chain employs TRBV7-2 and TRBJ2-5, with D unclear. This CDR3 comprises 14 residues. Germline V CDR1 and CDR2: SGHTA, FQGNSA. The CDR3 DNA reads TGTGCCAGCAGCTTAGCGCAGTACCAAGAGACCCCGTACTTC. This codes for CASSLAQYQETPYF.

Points on this clonotype: This may be a read error: a much more frequent sequence differs by one nucleotide. The V call is TRBV2, the J call TRBJ2-5; either TRBD1 or TRBD2 may fit D (5 bases each). Per the germline V gene, CDR1 is SNHLY and CDR2 is FYNNEI. CDR3 size: 14 residues. The CDR3 loop is CASSESPGQEPQYF. For the CDR3, the DNA is TGTGCCAGCAGTGAAAGTCCGGGGCAAGAGCCCCAGTACTTC.

This clonotype was counted a few times. This chain connects TRBV12-3 or TRBV12-4 to TRBJ2-7, with no clear D. The CDR3 consists of 12 residues. V was shortened by 3 bases and J by 6 bases, with 9 bases between the two germline ends. The CDR3 sequence is CASSFVLAEQYF. The CDR3 DNA follows: TGTGCCAGCAGTTTTGTGTTAGCCGAGCAGTACTTC.

This clonotype was recorded at least ten times. The V and J genes are TRBV5-8 and TRBJ1-5, with D perhaps matching TRBD1 (6 bases). Between the trimmed V and J ends, which lost 0 bases and 1 base, there was a span of 8 bases. This CDR3 is 15 amino acids long. CDR1 is SGHTS, CDR2 YDEGEE, per germline. This CDR3 is CASSLGDTSNQPQHF. CDR3 bases: TGTGCCAGCAGCTTGGGGGACACGAGCAATCAGCCCCAGCATTTT.

This clonotype was seen only a few times. The V call is TRBV5-6, the J call TRBJ1-5; D is undetermined. The germline V gene encodes CDR1 SGHDT and CDR2 YYEEEE. The CDR3 has 14 residues. V lost 2 bases and J lost 6, with 12 bases in between. The DNA of the CDR3 is TGTGCCAGCAGCTTATTGGGCTTCAGTCAGCCCCAGCATTTT. Amino acids: CASSLLGFSQPQHF.

This clonotype occurred a few times. The rearrangement uses TRBV28 and TRBJ1-1, with 12 positions matching TRBD1. The trim removed 0 bases at V and 8 bases at J, leaving 4 bases unmatched. The length of the CDR3 is 15 residues. The V gene's germline CDR1 is MDHEN and CDR2 SYDVKM. CDR3 nucleotides: TGTGCCAGCAGTTTATGGGGGACAGGGGGCGGAGAAGCTTTCTTT. It translates to CASSLWGTGGGEAFF.

This clonotype was counted many times. In DNA form, the CDR3 reads TGTGCCAGCAGCCTCGGTTTCGTGGCTGGGGCCAACGTCCTGACTTTC. Residues: CASSLGFVAGANVLTF. The chain links TRBV7-6 to TRBJ2-6; the D is unclear. Germline loops: CDR1 SGHVS, CDR2 FNYEAQ. The CDR3 is 16 residues long. V dropped 5 bases and J dropped 2 bases, with 13 bases sitting between them.

Remarks on this clonotype: Given a much more abundant clone one base away, this may be a read error. The chain has TRBV5-6 and TRBJ1-1; unclear D gene. CDR1 is SGHDT, CDR2 YYEEEE, per germline. The CDR3 is 14 amino acids. In DNA, the CDR3 is TGTGCCAGCAGCTTGGGGCTGCCGCGCACTGAAGGTTTCTTT. Its protein is CASSLGLPRTEGFF. Full variable domain (missing parts from reference TRBV5-6 and TRBJ1-1): DAGVTQSPTHLIKTRGQQVTLRCSPKSGHDTVSWYQQALGQGPQFIFQYYEEEERQRGNFPDRFSGHQFPNYSSELNVNALLLGDSALYLCASSLGLPRTEGFFGQGTRLTVV.

J is TRBJ2-1 and V is TRBV6-5, with D unresolved. Germline CDR1 is MNHEY and CDR2 is SVGAGI. V was cut by 2 bases and J by 8 bases, with 19 bases left in between. The CDR3 is made up of 16 amino acids. This CDR3 reads CASSYRSSAAMDEQFF. The CDR3 DNA follows: TGTGCCAGCAGTTACCGATCCTCGGCGGCTATGGATGAGCAGTTCTTC.

Many counts were recorded for this clonotype. The chain employs TRBV7-9 and TRBJ2-7; D may be TRBD2 (6 bases). Trimming removed 0 bases from V and 3 bases from J, with 18 bases in between. Germline V lookup: CDR1 SEHNR, CDR2 FQNEAQ (reference sequence). This CDR3 is built from 17 residues. CDR3: CASSLAPPPGEHYEQYF. CDR3 coding DNA: TGTGCCAGCAGCTTAGCGCCCCCCCCGGGGGAGCACTACGAGCAGTACTTC. Variable domain in full (rest from reference TRBV7-9 and TRBJ2-7): DTGVSQNPRHKITKRGQNVTFRCDPISEHNRLYWYRQTLGQGPEFLTYFQNEAQLEKSRLLSDRFSAERPKGSFSTLEIQRTEQGDSAMYLCASSLAPPPGEHYEQYFGPGTRLTVT.

This clonotype was seen a handful of times. Germline and junction disagree at one end, which may indicate a read error. V gene TRBV19 combines with J gene TRBJ1-5, with a tentative D call TRBD1 (6 bases). The V gene's germline CDR1 is LNHDA and CDR2 SQIVND (reference sequence). The CDR3 extends over 16 amino acids. The CDR3 loop is CASSIGGSYSSQPQHF. CDR3 bases: TGTGCCAGTAGTATCGGGGGCAGCTATAGCAGTCAGCCCCAGCATTTT.

The chain couples TRBV6-6 to TRBJ1-4; D is undetermined. V shed 5 bases and J shed 8 bases, with 9 bases lying between them. This CDR3 spans 12 amino acids. Germline V CDR1 and CDR2: MNHNY, SVGAGI (reference sequence). DNA for the CDR3: TGTGCCAGCAGTAATGGAGGAGAAAAACTGTTTTTT. Its translation: CASSNGGEKLFF.

A few counts support this clonotype. This chain uses TRBV3-1 with TRBJ1-2, with TRBD1 as a possible D gene (6 bases). The V gene's germline CDR1 is LGHDT and CDR2 YNNKEL (reference sequence). This CDR3 region has 15 residues. V was shortened by 5 bases and J by 7 bases, with 20 bases between the two germline ends. In nucleotides, the CDR3 is TGTGCCAGCAGCAAAACCTTAGACAGGATTGCTGGCTACACCTTC. Protein sequence: CASSKTLDRIAGYTF.

This chain links TRBV21-1 with TRBJ2-1; TRBD1 is the table's D call, not checked against the DNA. TRBV21-1 is a listed pseudogene. There are 16 residues in the CDR3. The CDR3 protein is CASSKDPVWSYNEQFF. In nucleotides, the CDR3 is TGTGCCAGCAGCAAAGATCCCGTCTGGTCCTACAATGAGCAGTTCTTC.

This clonotype has a count of ten or more. The CDR3 coding sequence is TGTGCCAGCAGCAAGACCACAGATACGCAGTATTTT. It yields the protein CASSKTTDTQYF. The V gene is TRBV9, the J gene TRBJ2-3; D call uncertain. V lost 4 bases, J lost 2 bases, and 5 bases lay in between. CDR1 and CDR2 from the germline V gene are SGDLS and YYNGEE. There are 12 residues in the CDR3.

This clonotype has more than one count but fewer than ten. The chain recombines TRBV5-8 with TRBJ1-1, with D possibly TRBD1 on 5 matching bases. Germline CDR1 SGHTS, CDR2 YDEGEE. The CDR3 sequence is 14 residues long. The germline V and J ends were trimmed by 4 bases and 1 base, with 11 bases remaining between them. CDR3 sequence: CASSGGRQNTEAFF. In nucleotides, the CDR3 is TGTGCCAGCAGCGGGGGGAGACAGAACACTGAAGCTTTCTTT.

This clonotype showed up just a few times. One end of the junction is discordant with germline, which a read error may explain. The chain employs TRBV12-5 and TRBJ2-3; maybe TRBD1 (6 bases). Germline CDR1 is LGHNT and CDR2 is FRNRAP. This CDR3 region has 17 residues. This CDR3 reads CASGYGAGGEGSDPQYF. CDR3 nucleotides: TGTGCTAGTGGTTACGGAGCTGGGGGCGAGGGTTCAGATCCGCAGTATTTT.